What follows are 11 T cell receptor beta chains derived from one specimen sequenced in a study of metastatic and nonmetastatic thyroid tumors. No patient received treatment before thyroid surgery. Using MiXCR, TCRdb re-called clones from the PCR reads. Of some 64,000 clones in the sample, under 5% are singletons; the top ten hold 20% to 25%. Sequencing input: blood. The source of these receptors is a female donor with papillary thyroid cancer or a benign thyroid nodule (not recorded which). Some clones in this sample may be carry-over from other donors' samples.

The chain links TRBV6-1 to TRBJ1-1; D ambiguous. The V gene's germline CDR1 is MNHNS and CDR2 SASEGT. The length of the CDR3 is 14 residues. The V end lost 5 bases, the J end lost 1 base, and 11 bases lay between the germline ends. The DNA of the CDR3 is TGTGCCAGCAGTCGAACTGCGAAGAACACTGAAGCTTTCTTT. Amino acid sequence: CASSRTAKNTEAFF.

This clone was counted many times. This chain links TRBV11-3 with TRBJ2-3, with 7 bases lining up with TRBD1. J gave up 1 base and V 1 base, and 8 bases lay outside the gene matches. Germline-derived CDR1 and CDR2 are SGHNT and YENEEA. The CDR3 loop spans 17 amino acids. CDR3 coding DNA: TGTGCCAGCAGCTTAGGACAGGGAGAACTCGGCACAGATACGCAGTATTTT. Amino acid sequence: CASSLGQGELGTDTQYF.

This clone was picked up a small number of times. The chain carries TRBV9 and TRBJ2-2; tentatively, D is TRBD2 (6 bases). The germline V gene encodes CDR1 SGDLS and CDR2 YYNGEE. CDR3 length: 16 amino acids. V gave up 3 bases and J gave up 2 bases, with 14 bases separating them. The CDR3 DNA follows: TGTGCCAGCAGCGCCCGGTGGGACTGTAACACCGGGGAGCTGTTTTTT. Encoded protein: CASSARWDCNTGELFF. The variable domain in full, completed from reference TRBV9 and TRBJ2-2, reads DSGVTQTPKHLITATGQRVTLRCSPRSGDLSVYWYQQSLDQGLQFLIQYYNGEERAKGNILERFSAQQFPDLHSELNLSSLELGDSALYFCASSARWDCNTGELFFGEGSRLTVL.

The chain recombines TRBV19 with TRBJ2-3, with a weak D call TRBD2 (5 bases). Germline CDR1 LNHDA, CDR2 SQIVND (reference sequence). The CDR3 is 16 amino acids. Trimming removed 6 bases at V and 3 bases at J, with 19 bases between. Here the CDR3 reads CASRREGSAVTDTQYF. For the CDR3, the DNA is TGTGCCAGTAGACGGGAAGGGAGCGCGGTAACAGATACGCAGTATTTT.

This clone was picked up many times. Here the CDR3 reads CASSGEGHLRTDTQYF. CDR3 DNA sequence: TGTGCCAGCAGTGGGGAGGGACACCTACGCACAGATACGCAGTATTTT. The rearrangement uses TRBV2 and TRBJ2-3; D perhaps matches TRBD2 (7 bases). The CDR3 totals 16 residues. In germline, CDR1 is SNHLY, CDR2 FYNNEI. The germline V and J ends were trimmed by 4 bases and 1 base, with 15 bases remaining between them.

This clone was seen a few times. Mismatch with germline at one junction end may stem from a read error. This rearrangement joins TRBV18 to TRBJ2-7, with 8 bases identical to TRBD2. Germline V lookup: CDR1 KGHSH, CDR2 LQKENI. There are 19 residues in the CDR3. CDR3 nucleotide sequence: TGTGCCAGCTCACCACCCCGGGGTTCTAGCGGGCCCGCTTTCTACGAGCATTACTTC. Translating gives CASSPPRGSSGPAFYEHYF.

This clone was seen repeatedly, ten times or more. The chain links TRBV9 to TRBJ2-2; TRBD2 matches at 11 bases. The CDR3 is 16 residues long. V was pared by 4 bases and J by 5 bases, with 7 bases of the junction left unmatched. CDR1 and CDR2 from the germline V gene are SGDLS and YYNGEE. CDR3 bases: TGTGCCAGCAGCCCCCGAGGGACTAGCGGTACCGGGGAGCTGTTTTTT. Its protein product is CASSPRGTSGTGELFF.

Ten or more counts support this clone. The chain couples TRBV20-1 to TRBJ2-7; 13 bases agree with TRBD2. Germline CDR1 and CDR2: DFQATT and SNEGSKA (reference sequence). With 3 bases clipped from V and 3 bases from J, the junction kept 5 bases outside the gene matches. The CDR3 runs to 15 residues. The CDR3 reads CSARVTSGRSYEQYF. The CDR3 coding sequence is TGCAGTGCTAGGGTGACTAGCGGGAGGAGCTACGAGCAGTACTTC.

Many counts were recorded for this clone. The rearrangement joins TRBV4-1 to TRBJ2-5; D ambiguous. The CDR3 runs to 13 residues. Germline lookup yields CDR1 MGHRA and CDR2 YSYEKL. V gave up 5 bases and J gave up 5 bases, with 12 bases separating them. Here the CDR3 DNA reads TGCGCCAGCAGCGACCTGGCAATGGAGACCCAGTACTTC. Protein: CASSDLAMETQYF.

This clone was seen a handful of times. The rearrangement uses TRBV19 and TRBJ2-3; 9 bases map to TRBD2. This CDR3 has 16 amino acids. J was trimmed by 1 base and V by 2 bases; bases with no gene match: 4. Germline V gene sequence: CDR1 LNHDA, CDR2 SQIVND (reference sequence). CDR3 DNA sequence: TGTGCCAGTAGTATACCCTGGACTAGCGGCACAGATACGCAGTATTTT. This translates into CASSIPWTSGTDTQYF. Full variable domain (remainder filled in from reference TRBV19 and TRBJ2-3): DGGITQSPKYLFRKEGQNVTLSCEQNLNHDAMYWYRQDPGQGLRLIYYSQIVNDFQKGDIAEGYSVSREKKESFPLTVTSAQKNPTAFYLCASSIPWTSGTDTQYFGPGTRLTVL.

This clone was seen at least ten times. V gene TRBV24-1 combines with J gene TRBJ2-1, with no clear D. Trimming removed 2 bases at V and 4 bases at J, with 14 bases between. This CDR3 is 16 amino acids long. The germline V gene encodes CDR1 KGHDR and CDR2 SFDVKD. CDR3 residues: CATSDSGKYRYNEQFF. The CDR3 nucleotides are TGTGCCACCAGTGATTCTGGGAAATATCGGTACAATGAGCAGTTCTTC.